This T cell receptor (beta chain) was recovered during a study of T cell repertoires in cytomegalovirus infection. Study context: Use of recently identified HLA-C-restricted and well-studied HLA-B-restricted CMV epitopes was part of the study. It can be stated that public TCR beta signatures indicated CMV infection as well as a matching HLA type. Overall study findings and caveats: Adding up the frequency of public TCR beta families identified people who carried CMV plus the relevant HLA.

TCRdb re-derived calls from the reads in MiXCR, one entry per CDR3 protein. The sample records a few hundred thousand distinct CDR3 sequences, around two fifths being singletons. About this clonotype: Its antigen is unknown.

Germline CDR1 is LNHDA and CDR2 is SQIVND (reference sequence). The CDR3 length is 15 residues. Trimming shortened V by 10 bases and J by 4 bases, and 20 bases separated the two germline ends. The material sequenced was cultured PBMCs, taken from culture after CMV antigen stimulation. The J gene is TRBJ1-5, the V gene TRBV19; D might be TRBD1 (6 bases). This receptor was identified in a human donor in good health (CMV status not recorded). Some clones in this sample may be carry-over from other donors' samples. The CDR3 nucleotides are TGTGCCACTCACGCTGCGGACAGATTAAATCAGCCCCAGCATTTT. Translation gives CATHAADRLNQPQHF.